Shown below are 5 T cell receptor beta chains from a single sample sequenced in a study of PD-L1 blockade in urothelial cancer. The time point is: peripheral blood 6 weeks after treatment start. TCRdb's copy holds only in-frame clones and misses some; the assay was immunoSEQ multiplex PCR. This sample has about 120,000 clones, with around 93% found just once. The input for sequencing was PBMCs, taken around atezolizumab (anti-PD-L1) treatment. The receptor set was obtained from a man aged 55 to 69 with urothelial cancer.

The V call is TRBV7-9, the J call TRBJ2-7; 8 nucleotides agree with TRBD1. The V and J ends lost 4 bases and 3 bases, in that order; junction bases with no gene match: 5. From germline, CDR1 is SEHNR and CDR2 FQNEAQ (reference sequence). The length of the CDR3 is 14 residues. For the CDR3, the DNA is TGTGCCAGCAGCTCGGACAGGGAATACTACGAGCAGTACTTC. The encoded protein is CASSSDREYYEQYF.

CDR3: CASSTEQGNPYGYTF. In DNA, the CDR3 is TGTGCCAGCAGTACAGAACAGGGGAATCCCTATGGCTACACCTTC. This rearrangement joins TRBV6-5 to TRBJ1-2, with 7 bases fitting TRBD1. Germline CDR1 reads MNHEY; CDR2 reads SVGAGI. V gave up 5 bases and J gave up 4 bases; unmatched junction bases: 10. The CDR3 is 15 residues long.

The rearrangement links TRBV18 to TRBJ2-4, with a weak D call TRBD1 (5 bases). CDR1 KGHSH and CDR2 LQKENI come from the germline V gene. Between the trimmed V and J ends, which lost 3 bases and 0 bases, there was a span of 12 bases. This CDR3 comprises 16 residues. CDR3 DNA sequence: TGTGCCAGCTCACCGGACATAAACCTAGCCAAAAACATTCAGTACTTC. Translated: CASSPDINLAKNIQYF.

The chain recombines TRBV30 with TRBJ2-2, with 7 bases lining up with TRBD1. CDR1 is GTSNPN, CDR2 SVGIG, per germline (reference sequence). The CDR3 length is 14 residues. The V gene end was trimmed by 3 bases and the J gene end by 4 bases; junction bases not matched to a gene: 5. CDR3 sequence: CAWRRTGPTGELFF. CDR3 DNA: TGTGCCTGGAGGCGGACAGGCCCCACCGGGGAGCTGTTTTTT.

The rearrangement joins TRBV7-2 to TRBJ2-2, with 8 bases aligning to TRBD1. Germline V gene sequence: CDR1 SGHTA, CDR2 FQGNSA. J lost 6 bases, V lost 1 base, and 10 bases had no gene match. There are 17 residues in the CDR3. This CDR3 is CASSLEYGTGVAGELFF. The CDR3 region has the DNA TGTGCCAGCAGCTTAGAGTACGGGACAGGCGTAGCCGGGGAGCTGTTTTTT.